Listed here is a single T cell receptor beta chain. Its antigen is undetermined. A much larger clone sits a single nucleotide away, making a read error possible. The CDR3 runs to 15 residues. V was clipped by 4 bases and J by 6 bases; unmatched bases: 9. CDR1 and CDR2 from the germline V gene are SGHRS and YFSETQ. This record comes from a study of blood T cells in healthy people across ages. General observations from the study: Higher diversity and more naive CD4+ cells were features of long-lived donors, compared to aged donors.

Each sample yielded at least 7 million isolated PBMCs. The authors ran a second PCR of about 7 to 11 cycles using a sample-barcoded 5' primer and a J-beta primer mix. TCRdb fed the 5' RACE reads into MiXCR, producing one record per CDR3 protein. The data contain hundreds of thousands of distinct CDR3 sequences, roughly 32% of them seen just once; the ten biggest clones take up approximately 15%. The sequencing input was blood. The rearrangement joins TRBV5-1 to TRBJ2-3; 9 nucleotides line up with TRBD2. The TCR originated in an elderly woman in good health. This chain's CDR3 is CASSPEGLAWDTQYF. The CDR3 region has the DNA TGCGCCAGCAGCCCGGAGGGACTAGCCTGGGATACGCAGTATTTT.